The rows below give T cell receptor beta chains drawn from one sample of a study of blood T cell repertoires in COVID-19. Clones were sequenced by immunoSEQ multiplex PCR, and TCRdb holds only the in-frame ones, with some missing. This table holds roughly 80,000 clones, roughly 84% found once. The specimen sequenced was peripheral blood. These receptors all come from a man in his fifties with acute or convalescent COVID-19. The CDR3 runs from the conserved cysteine through the conserved F or W. Fields, in order: D gene, clone size, V gene, J gene, CDR3 protein, CDR3 DNA. A D gene is named only where the DNA matches it firmly. Size is stated for part of the rows, as once, few or many counts, or as a class when the clone is expanded.

D gene: TRBD1; clone size: -; V gene: TRBV4-1; J gene: TRBJ1-5; CDR3 protein: CASSQEFGQGANQPQHF; CDR3 DNA: TGCGCCAGCAGCCAAGAGTTTGGACAGGGGGCCAATCAGCCCCAGCATTTT
D gene: -; clone size: -; V gene: TRBV11-2; J gene: TRBJ2-7; CDR3 protein: CASSFSGTYEQYF; CDR3 DNA: TGTGCCAGCAGCTTTAGCGGAACCTACGAGCAGTACTTC
D gene: -; clone size: -; V gene: TRBV7-9; J gene: TRBJ1-4; CDR3 protein: CASSTGTSDEKLFF; CDR3 DNA: TGTGCCAGCAGCACCGGGACTTCGGATGAAAAACTGTTTTTT
D gene: TRBD2; clone size: -; V gene: TRBV9; J gene: TRBJ2-1; CDR3 protein: CASSPGGATYNEQFF; CDR3 DNA: TGTGCCAGCAGCCCGGGGGGGGCGACGTACAATGAGCAGTTCTTC
D gene: TRBD2; clone size: -; V gene: TRBV7-4; J gene: TRBJ2-1; CDR3 protein: CASSLPSGMVRSYNEQFF; CDR3 DNA: TGTGCCAGCAGCTTACCTAGCGGGATGGTAAGGTCCTACAATGAGCAGTTCTTC
D gene: -; clone size: -; V gene: TRBV18; J gene: TRBJ2-4; CDR3 protein: CASSPATGESNIQYF; CDR3 DNA: TGTGCCAGCTCACCTGCGACGGGGGAGTCGAACATTCAGTACTTC
D gene: TRBD2; clone size: once; V gene: TRBV3-1/TRBV3-2; J gene: TRBJ2-1; CDR3 protein: CASSQGKGTSGASSYNEQFF; CDR3 DNA: TGTGCCAGCAGCCAAGGTAAGGGGACTAGCGGGGCAAGCTCCTACAATGAGCAGTTCTTC
D gene: TRBD2; clone size: -; V gene: TRBV5-1; J gene: TRBJ2-1; CDR3 protein: CASSLPGLAMTVSSYNEQFF; CDR3 DNA: TGCGCCAGCAGCTTGCCTGGACTAGCGATGACCGTAAGCTCCTACAATGAGCAGTTCTTC
D gene: -; clone size: -; V gene: TRBV27; J gene: TRBJ2-2; CDR3 protein: CASSLYPLDTMNTGELFF; CDR3 DNA: TGTGCCAGCAGTTTATATCCCCTGGACACCATGAACACCGGGGAGCTGTTTTTT
D gene: -; clone size: -; V gene: TRBV4-1; J gene: TRBJ1-2; CDR3 protein: CASSQSTGNYGYTF; CDR3 DNA: TGCGCCAGCAGCCAAAGTACAGGGAACTATGGCTACACCTTC
D gene: TRBD1; clone size: -; V gene: TRBV7-9; J gene: TRBJ1-2; CDR3 protein: CASSLQGSGYTF; CDR3 DNA: TGTGCCAGCAGTCTACAGGGGTCTGGCTACACCTTC
D gene: -; clone size: -; V gene: TRBV13; J gene: TRBJ2-1; CDR3 protein: CASSLNSGNEQFF; CDR3 DNA: TGTGCCAGCAGCTTAAACTCAGGGAATGAGCAGTTCTTC
D gene: -; clone size: -; V gene: TRBV4-3; J gene: TRBJ2-5; CDR3 protein: CASSQEGRGSQETQYF; CDR3 DNA: TGCGCCAGCAGCCAAGAAGGGAGGGGGTCCCAAGAGACCCAGTACTTC
D gene: -; clone size: -; V gene: TRBV6-5; J gene: TRBJ2-7; CDR3 protein: CASMRDFGPYEQYF; CDR3 DNA: TGTGCCAGCATGAGGGATTTTGGTCCGTACGAGCAGTACTTC
D gene: -; clone size: -; V gene: TRBV9; J gene: TRBJ2-1; CDR3 protein: CASSPIGTAYNEQFF; CDR3 DNA: TGTGCCAGCAGCCCCATCGGGACTGCCTACAATGAGCAGTTCTTC
D gene: -; clone size: once; V gene: TRBV11-2; J gene: TRBJ1-2; CDR3 protein: CASSRGGTLGYTF; CDR3 DNA: TGTGCCAGCAGCCGGGGGGGGACACTTGGCTACACCTTC
D gene: TRBD2; clone size: once; V gene: TRBV19; J gene: TRBJ2-7; CDR3 protein: CASSRPGGRNEQYF; CDR3 DNA: TGTGCCAGTAGTCGACCGGGGGGGCGCAACGAGCAGTACTTC
D gene: TRBD2; clone size: -; V gene: TRBV12-5; J gene: TRBJ2-1; CDR3 protein: CASGRGLAGGLDEQFF; CDR3 DNA: TGTGCTAGTGGCCGGGGACTAGCGGGAGGGTTGGATGAGCAGTTCTTC
D gene: TRBD2; clone size: -; V gene: TRBV5-1; J gene: TRBJ2-5; CDR3 protein: CASSLVLAGGQETQYF; CDR3 DNA: TGCGCCAGCAGCTTGGTATTAGCGGGGGGTCAAGAGACCCAGTACTTC
D gene: TRBD1; clone size: -; V gene: TRBV11-1; J gene: TRBJ2-7; CDR3 protein: CASSLAGGIYEQYF; CDR3 DNA: TGTGCCAGCAGCTTAGCAGGGGGCATCTACGAGCAGTACTTC
D gene: -; clone size: -; V gene: TRBV19; J gene: TRBJ1-5; CDR3 protein: CASSIQNNQPQHF; CDR3 DNA: TGTGCCAGTAGTATACAAAACAATCAGCCCCAGCATTTT
D gene: TRBD2; clone size: -; V gene: TRBV30; J gene: TRBJ2-5; CDR3 protein: CAWRAPSGGSETQYF; CDR3 DNA: TGTGCCTGGAGAGCCCCTAGCGGGGGGTCAGAGACCCAGTACTTC
D gene: -; clone size: -; V gene: TRBV11-2; J gene: TRBJ2-5; CDR3 protein: CASSPSTSHETQYF; CDR3 DNA: TGTGCCAGCAGCCCGTCGACTAGTCACGAGACCCAGTACTTC
D gene: -; clone size: -; V gene: TRBV27; J gene: TRBJ2-2; CDR3 protein: CASSPRQNTGELFF; CDR3 DNA: TGTGCCAGCAGTCCCCGACAGAACACCGGGGAGCTGTTTTTT
D gene: TRBD2; clone size: few; V gene: TRBV6-2/TRBV6-3; J gene: TRBJ2-7; CDR3 protein: CASSYGGGVSEQYF; CDR3 DNA: TGTGCCAGCAGTTACGGCGGGGGGGTTTCCGAGCAGTACTTC
D gene: TRBD1; clone size: -; V gene: TRBV9; J gene: TRBJ2-6; CDR3 protein: CASSVALGQGYGANVLTF; CDR3 DNA: TGTGCCAGCAGCGTAGCTTTAGGACAGGGTTATGGGGCCAACGTCCTGACTTTC
D gene: TRBD2; clone size: -; V gene: TRBV11-3; J gene: TRBJ2-1; CDR3 protein: CASSRLVPGLAGVTYNEQFF; CDR3 DNA: TGTGCCAGCAGCCGACTCGTCCCGGGACTAGCGGGAGTCACCTACAATGAGCAGTTCTTC
D gene: TRBD1; clone size: -; V gene: TRBV30; J gene: TRBJ2-7; CDR3 protein: CAWSPGGTYEQYF; CDR3 DNA: TGTGCCTGGAGTCCAGGGGGCACCTACGAGCAGTACTTC
D gene: -; clone size: -; V gene: TRBV30; J gene: TRBJ2-7; CDR3 protein: CAGRGTRGWNEQYF; CDR3 DNA: TGTGCCGGGCGAGGGACTCGGGGTTGGAACGAGCAGTACTTC
D gene: -; clone size: few; V gene: TRBV6-2/TRBV6-3; J gene: TRBJ2-3; CDR3 protein: CASSSPGPGGTDTQYF; CDR3 DNA: TGTGCCAGCAGTTCGCCGGGCCCAGGGGGCACAGATACGCAGTATTTT
D gene: TRBD1; clone size: -; V gene: TRBV6-2/TRBV6-3; J gene: TRBJ2-7; CDR3 protein: CASSRQGTGEQYF; CDR3 DNA: TGTGCCAGCAGCCGACAGGGAACTGGCGAGCAGTACTTC
D gene: TRBD2; clone size: -; V gene: TRBV4-1; J gene: TRBJ2-1; CDR3 protein: CASSELAGVYNEQFF; CDR3 DNA: TGCGCCAGCAGCGAGCTAGCGGGGGTCTACAATGAGCAGTTCTTC
D gene: -; clone size: once; V gene: TRBV28; J gene: TRBJ2-7; CDR3 protein: CASRPASAEQYF; CDR3 DNA: TGTGCCAGCAGGCCGGCTAGCGCCGAGCAGTACTTC
D gene: TRBD2; clone size: -; V gene: TRBV3-1/TRBV3-2; J gene: TRBJ2-1; CDR3 protein: CASSQAGLADNNEQFF; CDR3 DNA: TGTGCCAGCAGCCAGGCGGGACTAGCGGATAACAATGAGCAGTTCTTC
D gene: -; clone size: -; V gene: TRBV2; J gene: TRBJ2-2; CDR3 protein: CASRGQGNTGELFF; CDR3 DNA: TGTGCCAGCAGGGGGCAGGGGAACACCGGGGAGCTGTTTTTT
D gene: -; clone size: -; V gene: TRBV6-2/TRBV6-3; J gene: TRBJ2-1; CDR3 protein: CASTPGGEQFF; CDR3 DNA: TGTGCCAGCACCCCCGGTGGTGAGCAGTTCTTC
D gene: TRBD2; clone size: -; V gene: TRBV7-2; J gene: TRBJ2-1; CDR3 protein: CASSFSGRVDEQFF; CDR3 DNA: TGTGCCAGCAGCTTTAGCGGGAGGGTCGATGAGCAGTTCTTC
D gene: TRBD1; clone size: -; V gene: TRBV5-6; J gene: TRBJ2-5; CDR3 protein: CASSLMTGGQETQYF; CDR3 DNA: TGTGCCAGCAGCCTGATGACAGGGGGTCAAGAGACCCAGTACTTC
D gene: TRBD1; clone size: -; V gene: TRBV4-3; J gene: TRBJ1-2; CDR3 protein: CASSLRGRLDYGYTF; CDR3 DNA: TGCGCCAGCAGCCTCAGGGGGCGCTTGGACTATGGCTACACCTTC
D gene: TRBD1; clone size: -; V gene: TRBV27; J gene: TRBJ2-1; CDR3 protein: CASSSPGQYNEQFF; CDR3 DNA: TGTGCCAGCAGTTCCCCGGGACAGTACAATGAGCAGTTCTTC
D gene: -; clone size: -; V gene: TRBV3-1/TRBV3-2; J gene: TRBJ1-2; CDR3 protein: CASAEGANYGYTF; CDR3 DNA: TGTGCCAGCGCTGAGGGGGCTAACTATGGCTACACCTTC
D gene: -; clone size: -; V gene: TRBV27; J gene: TRBJ2-3; CDR3 protein: CASSLELSGHHTQYF; CDR3 DNA: TGTGCCAGCAGTTTAGAGCTCTCGGGACACCATACGCAGTATTTT
D gene: TRBD2; clone size: -; V gene: TRBV9; J gene: TRBJ2-1; CDR3 protein: CASSVTSGSYNEQFF; CDR3 DNA: TGTGCCAGCAGCGTAACTAGCGGTTCCTACAATGAGCAGTTCTTC
D gene: -; clone size: -; V gene: TRBV29-1; J gene: TRBJ2-1; CDR3 protein: CSVRRDYNEQFF; CDR3 DNA: TGCAGCGTAAGGCGGGACTACAATGAGCAGTTCTTC
D gene: -; clone size: -; V gene: TRBV28; J gene: TRBJ2-1; CDR3 protein: CASSLASGGGPNEQFF; CDR3 DNA: TGTGCCAGCAGTTTAGCCTCCGGGGGTGGGCCTAATGAGCAGTTCTTC
D gene: TRBD2; clone size: few; V gene: TRBV3-1/TRBV3-2; J gene: TRBJ2-1; CDR3 protein: CASSQDLGREECNEQFF; CDR3 DNA: TGTGCCAGCAGCCAAGATCTGGGGCGGGAGGAATGCAATGAGCAGTTCTTC
D gene: -; clone size: -; V gene: TRBV11-2; J gene: TRBJ2-7; CDR3 protein: CASSLVAGPAYEQYF; CDR3 DNA: TGTGCCAGCAGCTTAGTGGCAGGGCCTGCCTACGAGCAGTACTTC
D gene: TRBD1; clone size: -; V gene: TRBV5-1; J gene: TRBJ2-5; CDR3 protein: CASSLAGGALETQYF; CDR3 DNA: TGCGCCAGCAGCTTGGCAGGGGGCGCTTTGGAGACCCAGTACTTC
D gene: -; clone size: -; V gene: TRBV2; J gene: TRBJ2-3; CDR3 protein: CARRQSTDTQYF; CDR3 DNA: TGTGCCAGACGACAGAGCACAGATACGCAGTATTTT